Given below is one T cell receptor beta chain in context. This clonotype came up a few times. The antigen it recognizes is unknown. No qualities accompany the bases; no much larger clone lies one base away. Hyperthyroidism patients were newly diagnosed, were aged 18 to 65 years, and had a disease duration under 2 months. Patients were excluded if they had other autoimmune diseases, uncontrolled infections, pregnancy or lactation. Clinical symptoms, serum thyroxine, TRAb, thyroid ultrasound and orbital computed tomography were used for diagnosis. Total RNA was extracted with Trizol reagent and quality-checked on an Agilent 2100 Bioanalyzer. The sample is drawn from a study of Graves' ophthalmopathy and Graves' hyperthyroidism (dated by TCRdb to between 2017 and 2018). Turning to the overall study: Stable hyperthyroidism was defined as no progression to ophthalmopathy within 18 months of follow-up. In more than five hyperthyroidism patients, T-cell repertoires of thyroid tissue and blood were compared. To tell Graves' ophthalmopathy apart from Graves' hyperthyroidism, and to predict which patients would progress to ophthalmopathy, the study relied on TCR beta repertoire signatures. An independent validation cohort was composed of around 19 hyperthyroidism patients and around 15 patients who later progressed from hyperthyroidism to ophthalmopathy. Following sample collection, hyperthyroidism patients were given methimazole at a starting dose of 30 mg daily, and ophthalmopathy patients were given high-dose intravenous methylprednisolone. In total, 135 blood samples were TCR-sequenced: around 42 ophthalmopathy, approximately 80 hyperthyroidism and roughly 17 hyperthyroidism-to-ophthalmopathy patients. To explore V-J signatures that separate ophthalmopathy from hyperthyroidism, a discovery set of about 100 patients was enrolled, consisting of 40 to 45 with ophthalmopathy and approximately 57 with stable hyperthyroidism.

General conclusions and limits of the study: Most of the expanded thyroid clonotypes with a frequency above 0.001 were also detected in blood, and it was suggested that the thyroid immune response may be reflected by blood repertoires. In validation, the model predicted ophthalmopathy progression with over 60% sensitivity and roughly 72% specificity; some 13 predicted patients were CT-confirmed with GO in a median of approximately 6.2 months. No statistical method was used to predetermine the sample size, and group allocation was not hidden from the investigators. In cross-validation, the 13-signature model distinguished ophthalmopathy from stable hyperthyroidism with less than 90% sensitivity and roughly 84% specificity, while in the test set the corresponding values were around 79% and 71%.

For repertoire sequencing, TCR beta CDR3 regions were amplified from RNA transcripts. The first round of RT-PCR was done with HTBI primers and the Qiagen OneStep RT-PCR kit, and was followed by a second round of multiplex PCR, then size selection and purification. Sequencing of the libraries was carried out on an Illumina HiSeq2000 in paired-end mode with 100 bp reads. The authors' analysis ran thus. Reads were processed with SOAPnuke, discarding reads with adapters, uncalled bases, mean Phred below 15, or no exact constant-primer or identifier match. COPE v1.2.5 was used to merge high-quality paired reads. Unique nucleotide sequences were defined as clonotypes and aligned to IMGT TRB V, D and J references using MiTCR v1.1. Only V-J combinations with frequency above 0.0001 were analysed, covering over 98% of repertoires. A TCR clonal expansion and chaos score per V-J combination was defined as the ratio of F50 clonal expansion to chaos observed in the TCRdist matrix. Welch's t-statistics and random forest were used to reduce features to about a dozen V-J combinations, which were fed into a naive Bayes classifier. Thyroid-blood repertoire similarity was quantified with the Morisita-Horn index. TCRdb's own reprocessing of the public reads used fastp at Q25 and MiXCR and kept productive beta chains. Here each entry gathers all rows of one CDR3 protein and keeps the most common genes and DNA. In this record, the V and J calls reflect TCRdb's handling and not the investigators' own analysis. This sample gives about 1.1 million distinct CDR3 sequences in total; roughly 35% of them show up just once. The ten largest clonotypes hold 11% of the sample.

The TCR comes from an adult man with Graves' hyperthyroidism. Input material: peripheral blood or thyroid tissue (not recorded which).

The CDR3 amino acid sequence is: CSASRQTYEQYF. At the DNA level, the sequence is TGCAGTGCTAGTAGGCAGACCTACGAGCAGTACTTC. Rearrangement joined TRBV20-1 to TRBJ2-7; no D gene can be assigned with confidence. The junction shows trimming of 3 bases on V and 2 bases on J, plus 8 bases between the germline ends. Based on the germline V gene (reference sequence), the CDR1 and CDR2 sequences are DFQATT and SNEGSKA. The CDR3 goes from the cysteine to the phenylalanine over 12 residues. The read is trimmed to its CDR3 DNA, 36 bases read in frame from base 1.